This is a list of T cell receptor beta chains from one sample in a study of CD8+CD57+ T cells in acquired aplastic anemia. MiXCR was run by TCRdb on the reads, yielding one entry per CDR3 protein. The table records 150,000 to 160,000 distinct CDR3 sequences, roughly half of them present only once. The sequenced sample consisted of sorted CD4+, CD8+, or CD8+CD57+ T cells (not recorded which) from PBMCs. The origin of the receptors is a human donor with aplastic anemia. CDR3s include the opening cysteine and the closing phenylalanine or tryptophan. A D gene is named only where the DNA matches it firmly. For some rows the clone size is stated as once, few or many, or as a class when expanded; others skip it.

TRBJ1-5 TRBV12-3/TRBV12-4 TRBD1 many TGTGCCAGCAGTCCCGAGGGACAGGGGGATCAGCCCCAGCATTTT CASSPEGQGDQPQHF
TRBJ2-3 TRBV29-1 TRBD1 NA TGCAGCGTAACGAAGGACAGGGTAAACACAGATACGCAGTATTTT CSVTKDRVNTDTQYF
TRBJ1-2 TRBV25-1 NA once TGTGCCAGCAGTGAACTAGGGTATGGCTACACCTTC CASSELGYGYTF
TRBJ1-6 TRBV19 TRBD1 NA TGTGCCAGTAGTCGGACGGACAGGGTTTCACCCCTCCACTTT CASSRTDRVSPLHF
TRBJ2-3 TRBV11-2 NA few TGTGCCAGCAGCTTAAGGCCATACTCCACAGATACGCAGTATTTT CASSLRPYSTDTQYF
TRBJ2-1 TRBV2 NA NA TGTGCCAGCAGTTCGCTAGCGTTGGGTGAGCAGTTCTTC CASSSLALGEQFF
TRBJ2-1 TRBV27 TRBD2 few TGTGCCAGCAATGCGGGGGGCCATAATGAGCAGTTCTTC CASNAGGHNEQFF
TRBJ1-2 TRBV4-2 TRBD1 NA TGTGCCAGCAGCCAAGATAGGGGGCAAATCTATGGCTACACCTTC CASSQDRGQIYGYTF
TRBJ2-5 TRBV7-8 TRBD2 many TGTGCCAGCAGCTTTAGCGGGGGCCCGAGGACCCAGTACTTC CASSFSGGPRTQYF
TRBJ2-7 TRBV11-1 TRBD2 NA TGTGCCAGCAGCCCCCAAGGGCCTAGCGGAACCTACGAGCAGTACTTC CASSPQGPSGTYEQYF
TRBJ2-1 TRBV14 TRBD1 many TGTGCCAGCAGCCAAAACCCAGGGGGCTTGGATGAGCAGTTCTTC CASSQNPGGLDEQFF
TRBJ1-5 TRBV10-3 NA NA TGTGCCATCAGTGAGTCGGGGGGGAGCAATCAGCCCCAGCATTTT CAISESGGSNQPQHF
TRBJ1-5 TRBV6-1 TRBD1 many TGTGCCAGCAGAACCGGGACAGGGGGCCCCAATCAGCCCCAGCATTTT CASRTGTGGPNQPQHF
TRBJ2-2 TRBV20-1 NA many TGCAGTGCTAGATCTACAGGGAACACCGGGGAGCTGTTTTTT CSARSTGNTGELFF
TRBJ2-1 TRBV13 NA many TGTGCCAGCAGCTTAGGGGCCAAGCAGTTCTTC CASSLGAKQFF
TRBJ2-5 TRBV7-6 TRBD1 few TGTGCCAGCAGCTTAGGACAGGGAAACGTCCAGCAGTACTTC CASSLGQGNVQQYF
TRBJ1-4 TRBV24-1 TRBD1 many TGTGCCACCAGTGATACGGGACAGGGGGCAAATGAAAAACTGTTTTTT CATSDTGQGANEKLFF
TRBJ2-7 TRBV7-8 NA many TGTGCCAGCAGCCAAGACCCCTACGAGCAGTACTTC CASSQDPYEQYF
TRBJ2-5 TRBV5-1 NA NA TGCGCCAGCAGCGGCCGACCACAAGAGACCCAGTACTTC CASSGRPQETQYF
TRBJ2-7 TRBV6-4 TRBD1 NA TGTGCCAGCAGCCGCAGACAGGGGGCTTCGGACGAGCAGTACTTC CASSRRQGASDEQYF
TRBJ2-7 TRBV24-1 TRBD1 NA TGTGCCACCCGACAGGGGATAAGCGAGCAGTACTTC CATRQGISEQYF
TRBJ2-2 TRBV5-1 NA NA TGCGCCAGCAGCTTGGACGGAAACACCGGGGAGCTGTTTTTT CASSLDGNTGELFF
TRBJ2-2 TRBV7-9 NA many TGTGCCAGCAGCGCACGGGGGGGGGAGCTGTTTTTT CASSARGGELFF
TRBJ2-1 TRBV6-2/TRBV6-3 TRBD2 many TGTGCCAGCAGCCGTAGCGGGGGGGAGAGCAATGAGCAGTTCTTC CASSRSGGESNEQFF
TRBJ1-4 TRBV7-9 NA many TGTGCCAGCAGCTTAGCTGCGGAGAATGAAAAACTGTTTTTT CASSLAAENEKLFF
TRBJ1-1 TRBV7-6 NA few TGTGCCAGCAGCTTGGGGGGGGATCCTAGGGGGACTGAAGCTTTCTTT CASSLGGDPRGTEAFF
TRBJ2-5 TRBV13 TRBD2 once TGTGCCAGCAGTCTAGCGGGGGGCGAGGAGACCCAGTACTTC CASSLAGGEETQYF
TRBJ2-6 TRBV20-1 TRBD1 few TGCAGTGCTAGAGGGACAGGGGGCTATGCTGGGGCCAACGTCCTGACTTTC CSARGTGGYAGANVLTF
TRBJ2-1 TRBV4-1 TRBD1 many TGCGCCAGCAGCCAACCGGGACAGGGAATCAATGAGCAGTTCTTC CASSQPGQGINEQFF
TRBJ2-1 TRBV10-3 TRBD2 NA TGTGCCATCCGTCTCGGACTAGCGGATGGGGATGAGCAGTTCTTC CAIRLGLADGDEQFF
TRBJ2-7 TRBV2 NA NA TGTGCCAGCATAAACACAGCCTACGAGCAGTACTTC CASINTAYEQYF
TRBJ1-6 TRBV20-1 TRBD1 many TGCAGTGCCACTGACAGGGGGTTAAATAATTCACCCCTCCACTTT CSATDRGLNNSPLHF
TRBJ2-7 TRBV10-3 NA NA TGTGCCATCAGTGCCGAGAGCGCCTACGAGCAGTACTTC CAISAESAYEQYF
TRBJ1-2 TRBV24-1 NA many TGTGCCACCAGGGGGACACAGACTAACTATGGCTACACCTTC CATRGTQTNYGYTF
TRBJ1-6 TRBV9 TRBD1 NA TGTGCCACTCTAGGGGGCGGCGAGCCACCCCTCCACTTT CATLGGGEPPLHF
TRBJ2-7 TRBV29-1 NA few TGCAGCGTTGTCGGGGTCGACCGGGAGCAGTACTTC CSVVGVDREQYF
TRBJ1-2 TRBV2 NA many TGTGCCAGCAGTGAAGAAGGGTCCTATGGCTACACCTTC CASSEEGSYGYTF
TRBJ2-1 TRBV5-1 TRBD1 NA TGCGCCAGCAGCTTAGGGGACAGCGAAATCTACGGAAACAATGAGCAGATCTTC CASSLGDSEIYGNNEQIF
TRBJ2-3 TRBV10-3 NA NA TGTGCCATGAGCGATGGGGCCCCAGATACGCAGTATTTT CAMSDGAPDTQYF
TRBJ2-1 TRBV7-3 TRBD2 NA TGTGCCAGCAGCAATCCCGGGAGGTACAATGAGCAGTTCTTC CASSNPGRYNEQFF
TRBJ1-3 TRBV7-9 NA NA TGTGCCAGCAGCCTGTCCTTCTCTGGAAACACCATATATTTT CASSLSFSGNTIYF
TRBJ2-7 TRBV9 TRBD1 NA TGTGCCAGCAGCGTAGAGCAGGGGGCCTACGAGCAGTACTTC CASSVEQGAYEQYF